The TCR beta chain under discussion was sequenced for a study of beta chain features in type 1 diabetes. Whole-study context: Examination of sorted cells across all samples involved around 99 million cells. Study-level points and caveats: Compared with healthy donors, patients appeared to share more similar naive, central memory and regulatory TCRB repertoires. Within each of all four CD4+ subsets, Type 1 diabetes patients had TCRB CDR3s that were moderately but significantly shorter.

In the case of this clone: Its cognate antigen is unknown.

CDR3 length: 16 amino acids. After removal of 1 base from V and 3 bases from J, the junction contained 6 bases not matched to a gene. The germline V gene encodes CDR1 GTSNPN and CDR2 SVGIG (reference sequence). Researchers reported sorting CD4+ naive, central memory, regulatory and stem cell-like memory cells via CD45RO/CCR7/CD25/CD127/CD95/CD27. Expressed TCRB transcripts got sequenced, as all isolated RNA was reverse transcribed. Libraries were prepared by immunoSEQ multiplex PCR; TCRdb keeps only in-frame clonotypes and omits some of them. The table records about 350,000 clones, 15% to 20% of them present only once.

This sequence was found in a young woman in good health. The sequenced sample was naive CD4+ T cells from blood. The rearrangement uses TRBV30 and TRBJ2-3, with 11 bases aligning to TRBD2. The CDR3 protein is CAWSADSGRGTDTQYF. The CDR3 region has the DNA TGTGCCTGGAGTGCTGATAGCGGGAGGGGGACAGATACGCAGTATTTT. The variable domain in full, completed from reference TRBV30 and TRBJ2-3, reads SQTIHQWPATLVQPVGSPLSLECTVEGTSNPNLYWYRQAAGRGLQLLFYSVGIGQISSEVPQNLSASRPQDRQFILSSKKLLLSDSGFYLCAWSADSGRGTDTQYFGPGTRLTVL.